This T cell receptor beta chain was captured by sequencing in a study of T cell responses to AZD1222 COVID-19 vaccine. Study details: Timing groups of about 4 and about 12 weeks for second doses were pooled.

Study-wide findings and caveats: Vaccine-associated CD4 TCRs spanned spike, dominant at 160-218 and 743-854. With two AZD1222 doses given, Spike-specific TCR breadth and depth both rose.

Concerning this clone: Its specificity is not known.

The table came from immunoSEQ multiplex PCR; TCRdb's copy has only in-frame clones and leaves some out. The sample records 120,000 or so clones, approximately 85% being singletons. Germline V gene data show CDR1 as MNHEY and CDR2 as SMNVEV (reference sequence). Between the trimmed V and J ends, which lost 6 bases and 0 bases, there was a span of 12 bases. This CDR3 contains 14 residues. The sample here was peripheral blood, taken on day 0 of AZD1222 vaccination. This sequence joins TRBV27 and TRBJ2-7; D might be TRBD1 (6 bases). This TCR derives from an adult in good health. The CDR3: CASSPQGNSYEQYF. In DNA, the CDR3 is TGTGCCAGCAGCCCTCAGGGGAACTCCTACGAGCAGTACTTC.